Sequencing of this T cell receptor (beta chain) was carried out in a study of cytomegalovirus exposure and HLA in healthy donors. Findings of the study overall: There were about 160 TCR beta chains listed as cytomegalovirus-associated. A few of the chains that were CMV-associated were confirmed in vitro to be specific for CMV antigens.

A remark on this clone: Its antigen is undetermined.

The data were produced by immunoSEQ multiplex PCR, yet TCRdb's version contains in-frame clones alone and is incomplete. This sample carries around 240,000 clones, 90% of them seen once, and the ten largest clones take less than 0.4%. This TCR came from a woman between 18 and 29 years old in good health and CMV-seronegative. Sequenced input: PBMCs.

Written as DNA, the CDR3 is TGTGCCAGCAGCTTGGGAGCGGGGGGCCGGAGATACAATGAGCAGTTCTTC. Protein: CASSLGAGGRRYNEQFF. The chain recombines TRBV5-6 with TRBJ2-1; 9 bases agree with TRBD2. V gave up 0 bases and J gave up 4 bases; unmatched junction bases: 8. This CDR3 has 17 residues. CDR1 is SGHDT and CDR2 is YYEEEE in the germline V gene.